This T cell receptor (beta chain) was sequenced in a study of T cell repertoires in aging, cancer and after chemotherapy. A mixed TRB-A/B primer pool amplified rearranged TRB by multiplex touch-down PCR. Each CDR3 protein gets one entry after TCRdb re-called the multiplex PCR reads with MiXCR. Of about 7,500 distinct CDR3 sequences in the sample, 30% were seen once. Germline values: CDR1 ENHRY, CDR2 SYGVKD. The CDR3 covers 14 residues. Deletions cut 5 bases from V and 4 bases from J, with 14 bases between. Study results and caveats: Age-matched healthy donors had significantly more diverse, less clonal blood TCR repertoires than untreated cancer patients.

Details on this clonotype: Antigen specificity is unknown.

Amplification of TCR beta used genomic DNA extracted from peripheral blood. The chain uses TRBV10-3 and TRBJ1-2; maybe TRBD1 (5 bases). This receptor was identified in a human donor with a blood cancer. Sequenced sample: blood. The CDR3 protein is CAISSWGRGYGYTF. The CDR3 coding sequence is TGTGCCATCAGTAGTTGGGGGAGGGGCTATGGCTACACCTTC.